Following are 18 T cell receptor beta chains from one sample sequenced in a study of follicular helper T cells after annual influenza vaccination. Time point denoted: 2014-2015 season, 7 days after vaccination. Only in-frame clones appear in the TCRdb table, and some are missing; sequencing was by immunoSEQ multiplex PCR. The sample shows about 3,900 clones, roughly 87% of them seen only once. The sequencing here drew on CXCR5- memory CD4+ T cells sorted from blood, taken 7 days after influenza vaccination. These receptors were obtained from an adult who received the influenza vaccine.

The chain is built from TRBV5-1 and TRBJ2-1; no reliable D call. V lost 1 base and J 9 bases, leaving 5 bases between the germline ends. The CDR3 length is 11 residues. The germline V gene has CDR1 SGHRS and CDR2 YFSETQ. CDR3 DNA sequence: TGCGCCAGCAGCTTGTCGGCTGAGCAGTTCTTC. This sequence encodes CASSLSAEQFF. The variable domain in full, with the rest retrieved from reference TRBV5-1 and TRBJ2-1, is KAGVTQTPRYLIKTRGQQVTLSCSPISGHRSVSWYQQTPGQGLQFLFEYFSETQRNKGNFPGRFSGRQFSNSRSEMNVSTLELGDSALYLCASSLSAEQFFGPGTRLTVL.

V and J are TRBV28 and TRBJ1-5; the D gene is possibly TRBD1 (6 bases). In germline, CDR1 is MDHEN, CDR2 SYDVKM. V lost 6 bases, J lost 0 bases, and 15 bases lay in between. The CDR3 runs 16 residues. The CDR3: CASSSGGRRSNQPQHF. The CDR3 nucleotides read TGTGCCAGCAGCTCCGGGGGGCGTCGTAGCAATCAGCCCCAGCATTTT. The variable domain in full, completed from reference TRBV28 and TRBJ1-5, reads DVKVTQSSRYLVKRTGEKVFLECVQDMDHENMFWYRQDPGLGLRLIYFSYDVKMKEKGDIPEGYSVSREKKERFSLILESASTNQTSMYLCASSSGGRRSNQPQHFGDGTRLSIL.

J is TRBJ1-6 and V is TRBV6-1; D gene ambiguous. The V gene's germline CDR1 is MNHNS and CDR2 SASEGT. The V gene lost 6 bases and the J gene lost 7 bases, with 4 bases spanning the gap. CDR3 length: 11 residues. Written as DNA, the CDR3 is TGTGCCAGCAGGGAAAATTCACCCCTCCACTTT. Amino acids: CASRENSPLHF.

The chain joins TRBV6-6 to TRBJ2-7, with 7 bases aligning to TRBD1. With V trimmed by 8 bases and J by 0 bases, 7 bases remained unmatched. This CDR3 is built from 14 residues. The germline V gene encodes CDR1 MNHNY and CDR2 SVGAGI (reference sequence). DNA of the CDR3: TGTGCCAGCGGCAGGGGGTACATCTCCTACGAGCAGTACTTC. Its protein is CASGRGYISYEQYF.

This rearrangement joins TRBV9 to TRBJ2-7, with TRBD2 as a possible D gene (6 bases). The CDR3 extends over 11 amino acids. Trimming cost V 3 bases and J 6 bases, with 7 bases left between them. CDR1 is SGDLS and CDR2 is YYNGEE in the germline V gene. The CDR3 nucleotides read TGTGCCAGCAGCGCCGGGGGCGAGCAGTACTTC. It translates to CASSAGGEQYF.

The chain carries TRBV6-1 and TRBJ1-6; perhaps TRBD1 as D (5 bases). The CDR3 extends over 15 amino acids. V lost 0 bases and J 2 bases, leaving 5 bases between the germline ends. Germline V gene data show CDR1 as MNHNS and CDR2 as SASEGT. As DNA, the CDR3 is TGTGCCAGCAGTGAAGCGGGGGCCTATAATTCACCCCTCCACTTT. It specifies CASSEAGAYNSPLHF.

This chain joins TRBV18 and TRBJ2-5, with 13 bases matching TRBD2. V lost 3 bases and J lost 5; bases outside the gene matches: 3. Germline values: CDR1 KGHSH, CDR2 LQKENI. This CDR3 is 15 amino acids long. CDR3 DNA sequence: TGTGCCAGCTCACCTAAGGGACTAGCGGGGGAGACCCAGTACTTC. As protein: CASSPKGLAGETQYF.

The V and J genes are TRBV7-2 and TRBJ1-2; TRBD1 matches at 7 bases. With V trimmed by 1 base and J by 4 bases, 6 bases remained unmatched. The CDR3 is made up of 15 amino acids. Germline values: CDR1 SGHTA, CDR2 FQGNSA. The CDR3 spells CASSLGGGSSYGYTF. In nucleotides, the CDR3 is TGTGCCAGCAGCTTAGGAGGGGGCTCATCCTATGGCTACACCTTC.

This clone was counted a few times. This rearrangement joins TRBV7-3 to TRBJ1-6, with D perhaps matching TRBD1 (5 bases). CDR1 is SGHTA and CDR2 is FQGTGA in the germline V gene. Trimming pared 2 bases from V and 4 bases from J, leaving 9 bases between. This CDR3 has 15 residues. The CDR3 DNA reads as TGTGCCAGCAGCTTAGGGGCCGGTTATAATTCACCCCTCCACTTT. Translating it yields CASSLGAGYNSPLHF.

The genes are TRBV28 and TRBJ2-5, with D perhaps TRBD1 or TRBD2 (5 bases each). The CDR3 length is 15 residues. Germline-derived CDR1 and CDR2 are MDHEN and SYDVKM. V shed 4 bases and J shed 4 bases, with 16 bases lying between them. The CDR3 reads CASSSEDGTRETQYF. The CDR3 DNA reads TGTGCCAGCAGTTCTGAGGACGGGACGAGAGAGACCCAGTACTTC.

Here the CDR3 reads CAWSVLAGVQETQYF. The CDR3 region has the DNA TGTGCCTGGAGTGTACTAGCGGGGGTCCAAGAGACCCAGTACTTC. V usage is TRBV30 and J usage is TRBJ2-5, with 11 bases aligning to TRBD2. After removal of 0 bases from V and 1 base from J, the junction contained 1 base not matched to a gene. This CDR3 spans 15 amino acids. The germline V gene has CDR1 GTSNPN and CDR2 SVGIG (reference sequence).

CDR3 in DNA: TGTGCCAGCAGCCAAGAAAGCGGGGGGTTCGGCTACGAGCAGTACTTC. This encodes CASSQESGGFGYEQYF. V and J are TRBV14 and TRBJ2-7, with 9 bases lining up with TRBD2. V was clipped by 0 bases and J by 3 bases; unmatched bases: 6. CDR3 length: 16 residues. Germline values: CDR1 SGHDN, CDR2 FVKESK.

This chain links TRBV7-2 with TRBJ1-1; 11 bases agree with TRBD1. From germline, CDR1 is SGHTA and CDR2 FQGNSA. The CDR3 is 16 amino acids. After removal of 4 bases from V and 5 bases from J, the junction contained 9 bases not matched to a gene. The CDR3 loop is CASSWDRGSSGTEAFF. The CDR3 nucleotides are TGTGCCAGCAGCTGGGACAGGGGGAGTTCGGGGACTGAAGCTTTCTTT.

V gene TRBV19 combines with J gene TRBJ1-3, with D tentatively TRBD1 (6 bases). Germline V CDR1 and CDR2: LNHDA, SQIVND (reference sequence). The CDR3 contains 15 residues. Trimming removed 5 bases from V and 3 bases from J, with 14 bases in between. In nucleotides, the CDR3 is TGTGCCAGTAGTGGCACAGGGTTGCTTGGAAACACCATATATTTT. Translated: CASSGTGLLGNTIYF.

This clone has a single count. The gene calls are TRBV5-1 and TRBJ2-1; TRBD2 aligns across 12 bases. The CDR3 is 17 residues long. Trimming cost V 3 bases and J 8 bases; bases outside gene matches: 12. Germline V CDR1 and CDR2: SGHRS, YFSETQ. The CDR3 nucleotides read TGCGCCAGCAGCTCCGGGACTAGCGGGCCTGGTATTGATGAGCAGTTCTTC. Translation gives CASSSGTSGPGIDEQFF.

The CDR3 region is CASSMATGVNSYEQYF. In DNA form, the CDR3 reads TGTGCCAGTAGTATGGCGACGGGGGTTAACTCCTACGAGCAGTACTTC. The chain recombines TRBV19 with TRBJ2-7; D perhaps matches TRBD2 (6 bases). The CDR3 totals 16 residues. Germline V gives CDR1 LNHDA, CDR2 SQIVND (reference sequence). Trimming cost V 3 bases and J 0 bases, with 15 bases left between them.

The chain is built from TRBV28 and TRBJ2-3; a weak D match, TRBD1 (6 bases). V lost 10 bases, J lost 1 base, and 12 bases lay in between. The CDR3 is 13 amino acids. CDR1 and CDR2 (germline): MDHEN, SYDVKM. The CDR3 here is CATSRQGTDTQYF. DNA for the CDR3: TGTGCCACTTCTAGACAGGGCACAGATACGCAGTATTTT.

The chain carries TRBV5-1 and TRBJ2-2, with 9 nucleotides matching TRBD1. The CDR3 spans 16 residues. In germline, CDR1 is SGHRS, CDR2 YFSETQ. Losses at the gene ends were 5 bases for V and 6 bases for J; bases not matched to a gene: 11. CDR3 bases: TGCGCCAGCAGACCCGGACAGGGGCGAACACCCGGGGAGCTGTTTTTT. It specifies CASRPGQGRTPGELFF.